The present TCR beta chain was sequenced within a study of blood T cell repertoires in COVID-19. Turning to the study itself: Samples taken during acute and convalescent COVID-19 were collected in the United States, Italy and Spain. The analysed material was cDNA or gDNA that came from T cells, B-cell-depleted T cells, or PBMCs.

Original handling: Nucleated cell number was recorded as an estimate derived from reference gene primer amplification. Here immunoSEQ multiplex PCR was the method, and the copy in TCRdb shows in-frame clones only, minus some. Clonal size and the V and J genes are those of that table, whereas D and trimming came from the DNA. The sample contains under 200,000 clones, about 85% of which appear only once. V was clipped by 2 bases and J by 0 bases, with 8 bases between them. The length of the CDR3 is 16 residues. Looked up from germline, CDR1 is LNHDA and CDR2 is SQIVND (reference sequence). The sequenced material came from peripheral blood. The genes are TRBV19 and TRBJ2-6; D gene uncertain. This receptor was identified in a woman older than 75 with acute or convalescent COVID-19. The CDR3 loop reads CASSIRMSSGANVLTF. CDR3 coding DNA: TGTGCCAGTAGTATACGTATGAGCTCTGGGGCCAACGTCCTGACTTTC.